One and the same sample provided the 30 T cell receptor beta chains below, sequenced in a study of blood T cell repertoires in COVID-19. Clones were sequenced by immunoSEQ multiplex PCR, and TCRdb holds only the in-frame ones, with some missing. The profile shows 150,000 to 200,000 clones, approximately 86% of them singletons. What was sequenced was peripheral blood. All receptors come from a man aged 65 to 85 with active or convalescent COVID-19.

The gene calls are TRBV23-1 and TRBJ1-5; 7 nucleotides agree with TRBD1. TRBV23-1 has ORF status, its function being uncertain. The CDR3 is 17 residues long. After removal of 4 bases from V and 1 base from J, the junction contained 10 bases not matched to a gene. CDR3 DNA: TGCGCCAGCAGTCCGGGGGACAGTAGGGGAAGCAATCAGCCCCAGCATTTT. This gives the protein CASSPGDSRGSNQPQHF.

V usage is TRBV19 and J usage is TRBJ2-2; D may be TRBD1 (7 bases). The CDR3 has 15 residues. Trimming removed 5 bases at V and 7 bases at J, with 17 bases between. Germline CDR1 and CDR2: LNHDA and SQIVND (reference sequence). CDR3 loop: CASSSQGGAFGELFF. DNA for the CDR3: TGTGCCAGTAGTTCCCAGGGGGGTGCGTTCGGGGAGCTGTTTTTT. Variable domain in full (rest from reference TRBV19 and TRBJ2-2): DGGITQSPKYLFRKEGQNVTLSCEQNLNHDAMYWYRQDPGQGLRLIYYSQIVNDFQKGDIAEGYSVSREKKESFPLTVTSAQKNPTAFYLCASSSQGGAFGELFFGEGSRLTVL.

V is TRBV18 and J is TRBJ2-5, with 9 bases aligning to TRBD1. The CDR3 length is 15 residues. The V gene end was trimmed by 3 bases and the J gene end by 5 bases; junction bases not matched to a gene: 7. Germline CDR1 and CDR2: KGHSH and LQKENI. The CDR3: CASSPGTGTGETQYF. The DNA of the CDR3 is TGTGCCAGCTCACCCGGGACAGGGACGGGGGAGACCCAGTACTTC.

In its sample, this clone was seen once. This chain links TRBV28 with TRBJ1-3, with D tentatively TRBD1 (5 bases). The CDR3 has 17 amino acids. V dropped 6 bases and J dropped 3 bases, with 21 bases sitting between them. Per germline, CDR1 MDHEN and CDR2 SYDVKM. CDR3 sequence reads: CASRPQGRPPRGNTIYF. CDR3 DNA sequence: TGTGCCAGCAGACCTCAGGGCCGGCCTCCTCGTGGAAACACCATATATTTT.

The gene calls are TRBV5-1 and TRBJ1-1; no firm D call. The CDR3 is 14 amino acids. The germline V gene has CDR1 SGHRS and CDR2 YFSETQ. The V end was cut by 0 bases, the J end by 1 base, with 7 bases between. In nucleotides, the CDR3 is TGCGCCAGCAGCTTGGAATCCGGGAACACTGAAGCTTTCTTT. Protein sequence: CASSLESGNTEAFF.

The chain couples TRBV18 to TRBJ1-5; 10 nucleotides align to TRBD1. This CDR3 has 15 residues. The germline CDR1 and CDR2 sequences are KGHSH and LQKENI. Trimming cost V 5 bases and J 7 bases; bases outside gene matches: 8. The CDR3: CASSAEGTGEQPQHF. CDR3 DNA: TGTGCCAGCTCAGCAGAGGGGACAGGGGAACAGCCCCAGCATTTT.

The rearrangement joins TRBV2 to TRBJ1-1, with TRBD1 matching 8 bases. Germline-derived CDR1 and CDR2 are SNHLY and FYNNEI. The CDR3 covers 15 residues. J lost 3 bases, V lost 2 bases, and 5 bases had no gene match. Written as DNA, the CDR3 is TGTGCCAGCAGTGAAAATGGACAGGGTTACACTGAAGCTTTCTTT. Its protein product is CASSENGQGYTEAFF.

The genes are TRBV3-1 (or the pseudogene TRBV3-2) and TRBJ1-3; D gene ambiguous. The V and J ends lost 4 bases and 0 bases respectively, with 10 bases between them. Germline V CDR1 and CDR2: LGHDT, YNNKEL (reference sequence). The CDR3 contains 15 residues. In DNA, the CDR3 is TGTGCCAGCAGCCCCGACCGACACTCTGGAAACACCATATATTTT. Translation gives CASSPDRHSGNTIYF.

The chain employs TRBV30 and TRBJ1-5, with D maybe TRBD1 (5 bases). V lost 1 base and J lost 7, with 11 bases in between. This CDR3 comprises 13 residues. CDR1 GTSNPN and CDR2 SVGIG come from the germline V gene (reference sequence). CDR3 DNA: TGTGCCTGGAGTGAACAGGTGAAACAGCCCCAGCATTTT. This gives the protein CAWSEQVKQPQHF.

CDR3 residues: CASSQRQGAGDNYGYTF. The DNA of the CDR3 is TGTGCCAGCTCACAACGACAGGGGGCAGGTGATAACTATGGCTACACCTTC. The chain recombines TRBV18 with TRBJ1-2; the match to TRBD1 covers 10 bases. Germline lookup yields CDR1 KGHSH and CDR2 LQKENI. The V segment lost 4 bases and the J segment 1 base; nucleotides outside the gene matches: 9. This CDR3 spans 17 amino acids.

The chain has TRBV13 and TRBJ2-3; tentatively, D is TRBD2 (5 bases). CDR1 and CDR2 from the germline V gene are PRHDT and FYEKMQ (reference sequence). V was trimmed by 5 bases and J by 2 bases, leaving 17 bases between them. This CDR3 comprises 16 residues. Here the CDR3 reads CASSPRTGSTTDTQYF. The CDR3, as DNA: TGTGCCAGCAGCCCACGTACGGGATCCACCACAGATACGCAGTATTTT.

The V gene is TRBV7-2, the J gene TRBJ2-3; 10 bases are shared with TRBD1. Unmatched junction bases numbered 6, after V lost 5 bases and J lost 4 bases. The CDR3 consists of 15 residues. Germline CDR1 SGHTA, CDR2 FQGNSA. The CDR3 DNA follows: TGTGCCAGCAGCGGGGGACAGGGGTCCGCAGATACGCAGTATTTT. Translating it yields CASSGGQGSADTQYF.

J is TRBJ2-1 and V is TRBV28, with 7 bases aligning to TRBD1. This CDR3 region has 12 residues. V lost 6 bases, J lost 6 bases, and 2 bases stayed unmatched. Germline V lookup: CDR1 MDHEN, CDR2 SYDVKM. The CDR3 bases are TGTGCCAGCAGGACAGGGATCAATGAGCAGTTCTTC. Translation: CASRTGINEQFF.

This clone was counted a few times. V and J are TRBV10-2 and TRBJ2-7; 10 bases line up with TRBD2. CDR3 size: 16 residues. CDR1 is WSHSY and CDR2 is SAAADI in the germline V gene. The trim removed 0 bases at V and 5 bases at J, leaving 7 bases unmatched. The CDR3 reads CASSESGTSVGDEQYF. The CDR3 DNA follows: TGCGCCAGCAGTGAGTCGGGGACTAGCGTCGGGGACGAGCAGTACTTC.

As DNA, the CDR3 is TGTGCCAGCTCACCACTTCGGGAGGGCACAGATACGCAGTATTTT. It specifies CASSPLREGTDTQYF. The chain employs TRBV18 and TRBJ2-3, with TRBD2 matching 7 bases. The germline CDR1 and CDR2 sequences are KGHSH and LQKENI. CDR3 length: 15 residues. Trimming took 1 base from V and 1 from J; bases not matched to a gene: 2.

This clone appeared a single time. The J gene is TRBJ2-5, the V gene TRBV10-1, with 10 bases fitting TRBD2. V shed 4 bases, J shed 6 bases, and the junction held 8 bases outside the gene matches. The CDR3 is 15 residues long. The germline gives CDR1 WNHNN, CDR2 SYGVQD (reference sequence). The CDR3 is CASSGSGGAVKTQYF. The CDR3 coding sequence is TGCGCCAGCAGTGGGAGCGGGGGGGCGGTAAAGACCCAGTACTTC.

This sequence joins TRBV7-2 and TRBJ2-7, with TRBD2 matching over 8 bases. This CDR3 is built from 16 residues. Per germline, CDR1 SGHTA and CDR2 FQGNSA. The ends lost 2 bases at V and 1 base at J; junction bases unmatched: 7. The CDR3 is CASSLTGGGRSYEQYF. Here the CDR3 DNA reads TGTGCCAGCAGCTTAACCGGCGGGGGGCGGTCCTACGAGCAGTACTTC.

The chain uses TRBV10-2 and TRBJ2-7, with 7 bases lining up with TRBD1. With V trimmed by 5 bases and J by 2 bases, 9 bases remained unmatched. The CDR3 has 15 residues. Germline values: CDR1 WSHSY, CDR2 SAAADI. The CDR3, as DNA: TGCGCCAGCAGTCACAGGGCCAGGGGGACCTACGAGCAGTACTTC. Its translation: CASSHRARGTYEQYF.

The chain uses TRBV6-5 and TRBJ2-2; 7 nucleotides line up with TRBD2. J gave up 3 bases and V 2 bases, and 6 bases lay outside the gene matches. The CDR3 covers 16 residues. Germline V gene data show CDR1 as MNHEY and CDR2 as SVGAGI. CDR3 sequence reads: CASSYRGDLHTGELFF. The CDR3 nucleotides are TGTGCCAGCAGTTACCGGGGGGACTTACACACCGGGGAGCTGTTTTTT.

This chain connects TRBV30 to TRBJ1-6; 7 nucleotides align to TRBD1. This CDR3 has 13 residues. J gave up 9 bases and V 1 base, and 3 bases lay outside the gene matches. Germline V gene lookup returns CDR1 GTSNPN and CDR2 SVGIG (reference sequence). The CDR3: CAWSEQGTSPLHF. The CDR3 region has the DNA TGTGCCTGGAGTGAACAGGGGACTTCACCCCTCCACTTT.

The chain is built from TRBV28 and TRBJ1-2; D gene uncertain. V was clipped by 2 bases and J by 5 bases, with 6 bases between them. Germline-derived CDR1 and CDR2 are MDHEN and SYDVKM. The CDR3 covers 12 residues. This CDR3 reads CASSLGTYGYTF. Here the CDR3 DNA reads TGTGCCAGCAGTTTAGGTACTTATGGCTACACCTTC.

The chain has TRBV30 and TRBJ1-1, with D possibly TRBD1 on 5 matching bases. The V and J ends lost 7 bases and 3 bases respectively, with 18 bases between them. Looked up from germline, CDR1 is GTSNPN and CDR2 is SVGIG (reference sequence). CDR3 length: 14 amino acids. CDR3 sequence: CAFHRQLMDTEAFF. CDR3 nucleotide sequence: TGTGCCTTTCACAGACAGTTAATGGACACTGAAGCTTTCTTT.

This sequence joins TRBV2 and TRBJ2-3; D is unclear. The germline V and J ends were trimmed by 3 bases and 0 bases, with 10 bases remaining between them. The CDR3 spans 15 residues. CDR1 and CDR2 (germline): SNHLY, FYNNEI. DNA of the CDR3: TGTGCCAGCAGTGACCCCCAGTGGAGCACAGATACGCAGTATTTT. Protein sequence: CASSDPQWSTDTQYF.

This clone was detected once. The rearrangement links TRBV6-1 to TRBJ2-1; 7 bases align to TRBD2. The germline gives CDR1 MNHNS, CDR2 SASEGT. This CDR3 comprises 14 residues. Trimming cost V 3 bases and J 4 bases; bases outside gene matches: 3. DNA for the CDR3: TGTGCCAGCAGTGAGTCTAGCGGATACAATGAGCAGTTCTTC. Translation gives CASSESSGYNEQFF.

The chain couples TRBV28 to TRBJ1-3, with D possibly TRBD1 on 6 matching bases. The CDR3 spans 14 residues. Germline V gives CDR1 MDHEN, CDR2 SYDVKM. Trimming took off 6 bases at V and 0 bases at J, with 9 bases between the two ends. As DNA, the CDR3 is TGTGCCAGCAGCCAGACAGGCTCTGGAAACACCATATATTTT. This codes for CASSQTGSGNTIYF. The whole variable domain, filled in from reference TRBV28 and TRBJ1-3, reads DVKVTQSSRYLVKRTGEKVFLECVQDMDHENMFWYRQDPGLGLRLIYFSYDVKMKEKGDIPEGYSVSREKKERFSLILESASTNQTSMYLCASSQTGSGNTIYFGEGSWLTVV.

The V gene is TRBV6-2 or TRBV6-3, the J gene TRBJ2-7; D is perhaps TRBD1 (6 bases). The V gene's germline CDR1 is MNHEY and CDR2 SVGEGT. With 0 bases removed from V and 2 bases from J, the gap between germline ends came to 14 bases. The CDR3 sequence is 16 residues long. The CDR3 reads CASSYSVGTPAYEQYF. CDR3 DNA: TGTGCCAGCAGTTACTCGGTAGGGACACCGGCCTACGAGCAGTACTTC.

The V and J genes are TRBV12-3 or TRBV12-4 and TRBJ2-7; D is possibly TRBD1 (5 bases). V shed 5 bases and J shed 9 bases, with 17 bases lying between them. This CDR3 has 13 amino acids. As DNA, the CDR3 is TGTGCCAGCAGTACCGGTGGACACTTAGGGCAGTACTTC. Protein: CASSTGGHLGQYF.

Here the CDR3 DNA reads TGTGCCAGCGGACTAGGAGAGACCCAGTACTTC. Its translation is CASGLGETQYF. V and J are TRBV7-2 and TRBJ2-5; 7 bases map to TRBD2. Germline V CDR1 and CDR2: SGHTA, FQGNSA. CDR3 length: 11 residues. With V trimmed by 8 bases and J by 4 bases, 1 base remained unmatched.

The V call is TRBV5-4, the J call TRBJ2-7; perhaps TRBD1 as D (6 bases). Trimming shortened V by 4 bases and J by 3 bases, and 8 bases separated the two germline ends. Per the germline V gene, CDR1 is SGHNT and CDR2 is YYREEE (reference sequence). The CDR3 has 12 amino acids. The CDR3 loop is CASSQDSYEQYF. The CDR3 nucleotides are TGTGCCAGCAGCCAGGACAGCTACGAGCAGTACTTC.

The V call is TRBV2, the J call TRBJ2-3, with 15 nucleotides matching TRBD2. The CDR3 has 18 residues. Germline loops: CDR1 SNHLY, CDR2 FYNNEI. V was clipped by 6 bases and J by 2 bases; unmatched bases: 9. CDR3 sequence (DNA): TGTGCCAGCAGGGAGGGACTAGCGGGAGGCCCGGACACAGATACGCAGTATTTT. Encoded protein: CASREGLAGGPDTDTQYF.